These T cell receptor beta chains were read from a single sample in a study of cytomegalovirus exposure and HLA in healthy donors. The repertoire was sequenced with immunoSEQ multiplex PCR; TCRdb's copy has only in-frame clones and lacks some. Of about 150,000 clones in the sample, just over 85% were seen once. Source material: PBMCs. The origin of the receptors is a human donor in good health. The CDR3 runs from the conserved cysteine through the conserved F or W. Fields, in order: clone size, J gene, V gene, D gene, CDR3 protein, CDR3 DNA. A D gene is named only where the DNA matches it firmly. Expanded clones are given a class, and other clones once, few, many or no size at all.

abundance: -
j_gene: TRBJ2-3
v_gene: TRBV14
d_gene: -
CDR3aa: CASSQEDSRSRLNTQYF
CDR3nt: TGTGCCAGCAGCCAAGAGGACTCCCGTTCCCGGCTGAATACGCAGTATTTT

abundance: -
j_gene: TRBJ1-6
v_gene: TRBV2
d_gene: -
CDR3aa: CASTGLSVNSPLHF
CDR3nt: TGTGCCAGCACCGGACTGTCTGTTAATTCACCCCTCCACTTT

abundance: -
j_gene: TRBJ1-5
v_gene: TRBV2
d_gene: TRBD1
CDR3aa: CASSRDSRFRAQHF
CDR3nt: TGTGCCAGCAGCCGGGACAGCCGGTTTAGGGCCCAGCATTTT

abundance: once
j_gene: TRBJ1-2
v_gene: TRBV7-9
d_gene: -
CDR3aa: CASGTTGGFYGYTF
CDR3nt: TGTGCCAGCGGTACTACAGGCGGCTTCTATGGCTACACCTTC

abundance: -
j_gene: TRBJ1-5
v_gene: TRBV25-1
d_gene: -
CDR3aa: CASSEFNTHQPQHF
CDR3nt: TGTGCCAGCAGTGAATTCAACACCCATCAGCCCCAGCATTTT

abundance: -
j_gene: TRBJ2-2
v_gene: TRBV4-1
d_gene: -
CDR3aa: CASSQTPLNRDTGELFF
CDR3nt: TGCGCCAGCAGCCAAACTCCTCTCAACCGGGACACCGGGGAGCTGTTTTTT

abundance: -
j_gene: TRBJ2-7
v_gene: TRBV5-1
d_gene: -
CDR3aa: CASSEGQSRTYEQYF
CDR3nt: TGCGCCAGCTCGGAGGGGCAATCGCGAACCTACGAGCAGTACTTC

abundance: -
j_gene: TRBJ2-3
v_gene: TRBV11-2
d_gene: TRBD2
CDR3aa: CASSLYPGGTDTQYF
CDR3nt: TGTGCCAGCAGCTTATACCCGGGAGGGACAGATACGCAGTATTTT

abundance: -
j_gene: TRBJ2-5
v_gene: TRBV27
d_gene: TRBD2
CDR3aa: CATKKWTSGNIETQYF
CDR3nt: TGTGCCACCAAGAAATGGACTAGCGGGAACATTGAGACCCAGTACTTC

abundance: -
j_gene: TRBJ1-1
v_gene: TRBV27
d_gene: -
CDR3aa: CASSLRRSGLMNTEAFF
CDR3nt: TGTGCCAGCAGTTTAAGGAGGTCAGGCCTCATGAACACTGAAGCTTTCTTT

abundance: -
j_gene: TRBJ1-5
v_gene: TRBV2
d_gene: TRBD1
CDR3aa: CASSWDRDQQPQHF
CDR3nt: TGTGCCAGCAGTTGGGACAGGGATCAACAGCCCCAGCATTTT

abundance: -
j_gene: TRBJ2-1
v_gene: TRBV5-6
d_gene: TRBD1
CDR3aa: CASSPRTGGRYEQFF
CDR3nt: TGTGCCAGCAGCCCTAGGACAGGGGGCAGGTATGAGCAGTTCTTC

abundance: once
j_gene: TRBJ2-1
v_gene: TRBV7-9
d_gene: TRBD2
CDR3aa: CASSSRWTSSNEQFF
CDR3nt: TGTGCCAGCAGCTCCAGATGGACTAGCAGCAATGAGCAGTTCTTC

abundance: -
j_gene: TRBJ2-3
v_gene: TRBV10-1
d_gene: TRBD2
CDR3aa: CASSGTGGNTDTQYF
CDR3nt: TGCGCCAGCAGTGGGACGGGGGGTAACACAGATACGCAGTATTTT

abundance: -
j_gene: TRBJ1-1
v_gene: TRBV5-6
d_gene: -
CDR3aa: CASSLWGAEAFF
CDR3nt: TGTGCCAGCAGCTTGTGGGGGGCTGAAGCTTTCTTT

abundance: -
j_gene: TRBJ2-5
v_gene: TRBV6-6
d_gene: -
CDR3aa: CASSRTVQETQYF
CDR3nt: TGTGCCAGCAGTCGGACAGTCCAAGAGACCCAGTACTTC

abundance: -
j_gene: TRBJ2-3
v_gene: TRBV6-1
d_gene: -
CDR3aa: CASSEMELRGAYF
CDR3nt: TGTGCCAGCAGTGAGATGGAACTTCGGGGAGCGTATTTT

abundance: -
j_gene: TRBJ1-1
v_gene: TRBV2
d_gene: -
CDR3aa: CASRRQEINTEAFF
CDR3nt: TGTGCCAGCAGGAGACAGGAAATAAACACTGAAGCTTTCTTT

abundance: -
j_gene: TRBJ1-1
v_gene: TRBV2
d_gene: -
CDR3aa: CASRDGGTEAFF
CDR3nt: TGTGCCAGCAGGGACGGGGGGACTGAAGCTTTCTTT

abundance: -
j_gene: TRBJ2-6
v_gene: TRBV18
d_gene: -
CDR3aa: CASSPNYSGANVLTF
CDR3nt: TGTGCCAGCTCACCGAACTACTCTGGGGCCAACGTCCTGACTTTC

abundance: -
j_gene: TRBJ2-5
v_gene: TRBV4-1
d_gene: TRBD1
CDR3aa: CASSQEAGQGLFGTQYF
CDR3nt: TGCGCCAGCAGCCAGGAAGCGGGACAGGGACTATTTGGGACCCAGTACTTC

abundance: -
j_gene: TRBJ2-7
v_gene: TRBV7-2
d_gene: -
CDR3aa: CASSPWGGPFEQYF
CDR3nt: TGTGCCAGCAGCCCCTGGGGAGGTCCCTTCGAGCAGTACTTC

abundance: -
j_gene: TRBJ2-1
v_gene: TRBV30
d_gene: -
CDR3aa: CARSGTYRNEQFF
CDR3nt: TGTGCCAGATCGGGGACATACAGAAATGAGCAGTTCTTC

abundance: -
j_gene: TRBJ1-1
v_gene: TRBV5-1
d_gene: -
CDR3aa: CASNSPGMRTEAFF
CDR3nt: TGCGCCAGCAACAGCCCAGGGATGCGGACTGAAGCTTTCTTT

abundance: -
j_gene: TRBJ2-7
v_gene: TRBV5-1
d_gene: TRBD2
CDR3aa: CASSATSGSRDEQYF
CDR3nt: TGCGCCAGCAGCGCGACTAGCGGGAGCCGGGACGAGCAGTACTTC

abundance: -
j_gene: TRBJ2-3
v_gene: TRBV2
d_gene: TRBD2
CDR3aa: CACWRLAGTDTQYF
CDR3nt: TGTGCCTGCTGGAGGTTAGCGGGAACAGATACGCAGTATTTT

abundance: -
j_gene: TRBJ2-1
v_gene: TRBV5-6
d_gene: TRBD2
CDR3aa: CASSSAGTSGGPYNEQFF
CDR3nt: TGTGCCAGCAGTTCGGCCGGGACTAGCGGGGGCCCTTACAATGAGCAGTTCTTC

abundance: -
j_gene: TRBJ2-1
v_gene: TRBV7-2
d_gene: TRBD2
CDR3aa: CASSTGLAGGDNEQFF
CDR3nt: TGTGCCAGCAGCACGGGACTAGCGGGGGGGGACAATGAGCAGTTCTTC

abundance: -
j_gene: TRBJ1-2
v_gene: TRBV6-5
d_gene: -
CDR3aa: CASSYSILANYGYTF
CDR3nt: TGTGCCAGCAGTTACAGTATTCTGGCCAACTATGGCTACACCTTC

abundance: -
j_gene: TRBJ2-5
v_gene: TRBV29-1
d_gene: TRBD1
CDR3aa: CSVGAHRGELETQYF
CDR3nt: TGCAGCGTTGGGGCCCACAGGGGCGAGTTAGAGACCCAGTACTTC

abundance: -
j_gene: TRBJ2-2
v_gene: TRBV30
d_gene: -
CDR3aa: CAWEDWGGELFF
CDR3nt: TGTGCCTGGGAGGACTGGGGCGGGGAGCTGTTTTTT

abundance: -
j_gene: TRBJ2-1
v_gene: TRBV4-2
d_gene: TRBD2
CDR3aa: CASSQMGLSTYNEQFF
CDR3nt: TGTGCCAGCAGCCAAATGGGACTATCGACTTACAATGAGCAGTTCTTC

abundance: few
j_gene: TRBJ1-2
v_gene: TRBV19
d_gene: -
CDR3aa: CASRQLSDYGYTF
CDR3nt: TGTGCCAGCAGACAGCTAAGTGACTATGGCTACACCTTC

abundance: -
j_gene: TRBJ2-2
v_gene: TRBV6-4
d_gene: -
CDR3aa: CASSLEAVANTGELFF
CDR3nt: TGTGCCAGCAGCCTTGAGGCTGTCGCGAACACCGGGGAGCTGTTTTTT

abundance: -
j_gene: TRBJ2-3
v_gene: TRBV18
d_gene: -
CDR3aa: CASSPPNPHTDTQYF
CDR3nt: TGTGCCAGCTCACCACCCAACCCACACACAGATACGCAGTATTTT

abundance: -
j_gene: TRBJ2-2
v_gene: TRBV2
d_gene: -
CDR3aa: CASIRPGTKNTGELFF
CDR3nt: TGTGCCAGCATTAGACCGGGGACAAAAAACACCGGGGAGCTGTTTTTT

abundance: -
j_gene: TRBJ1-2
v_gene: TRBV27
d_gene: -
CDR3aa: CASSHYTDSPYGYTF
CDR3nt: TGTGCCAGCAGTCATTATACAGACAGTCCCTATGGCTACACCTTC